What follows are 15 T cell receptor beta chains derived from one specimen sequenced in a study of Graves' ophthalmopathy and Graves' hyperthyroidism. As the template, RNA transcripts were used to amplify TCR beta CDR3 regions. The first round was an RT-PCR with HTBI primers, and the second round was a multiplex PCR. Each CDR3 protein is one row after TCRdb ran MiXCR on the multiplex PCR reads. The sample includes hundreds of thousands of distinct CDR3 sequences, 20% to 25% of them seen just once. Sequencing was done on a sample of peripheral blood. All receptors come from a young woman with stable Graves' hyperthyroidism. Some clones in this sample may be carry-over from other donors' samples.

This clonotype was seen more than once but under ten times. CDR3 in DNA: TGCAGTGCTAGAAGGACTAGCGGGCCTAGCTCCTACGAGCAGTACTTC. It translates to CSARRTSGPSSYEQYF. The chain uses TRBV20-1 and TRBJ2-7, with TRBD2 identical over 11 bases. The CDR3 spans 16 residues. Trimming took 2 bases from V and 0 from J; bases not matched to a gene: 6. The germline gives CDR1 DFQATT, CDR2 SNEGSKA (reference sequence).

This clonotype occurred many times. This rearrangement joins TRBV7-9 to TRBJ1-6, with 7 bases fitting TRBD1. V lost 4 bases and J lost 7; bases outside the gene matches: 7. In germline, CDR1 is SEHNR, CDR2 FQNEAQ (reference sequence). The CDR3 sequence is 15 residues long. CDR3 in amino acids: CASSYRDRTNSPLHF. CDR3 DNA sequence: TGTGCCAGCAGCTACAGGGACAGAACGAATTCACCCCTCCACTTT.

V and J are TRBV6-2 or TRBV6-3 and TRBJ1-5; D is unclear. Trimming removed 2 bases at V and 3 bases at J, with 5 bases between. There are 13 residues in the CDR3. Looked up from germline, CDR1 is MNHEY and CDR2 is SVGEGT. In DNA form, the CDR3 reads TGTGCCAGCAGTTACGTGGTCAATCAGCCCCAGCATTTT. As protein: CASSYVVNQPQHF.

Many counts were recorded for this clonotype. The rearrangement links TRBV6-6 to TRBJ1-5; D is undetermined. Trimming pared 7 bases from V and 0 bases from J, leaving 7 bases between. Germline V gene data show CDR1 as MNHNY and CDR2 as SVGAGI (reference sequence). CDR3 length equals 13 residues. CDR3 protein: CASNTYSNQPQHF. The CDR3 DNA is TGTGCCAGCAACACTTATAGCAATCAGCCCCAGCATTTT.

This clonotype has a handful of counts. The chain recombines TRBV3-1 with TRBJ2-7; D unresolved. Germline values: CDR1 LGHDT, CDR2 YNNKEL (reference sequence). The CDR3 has 12 amino acids. V lost 2 bases to trimming and J lost 10 bases, with 12 bases between them. DNA for the CDR3: TGTGCCAGCAGCCAATCTAAGGGCCCCCAGTACTTC. It yields the protein CASSQSKGPQYF.

At least ten counts were recorded for this clonotype. This rearrangement joins TRBV12-3 or TRBV12-4 to TRBJ1-2; possibly TRBD1 for D (5 bases). V was shortened by 5 bases and J by 8 bases, with 18 bases between the two germline ends. The CDR3 spans 14 residues. This CDR3 reads CASSPTQGLGGYTF. The CDR3 DNA is TGTGCCAGCAGTCCCACCCAGGGACTGGGCGGCTACACCTTC.

This clonotype was seen many times. The chain recombines TRBV29-1 with TRBJ1-2; unclear D gene. Germline CDR1 SQVTM, CDR2 ANQGSEA. Trimming cost V 6 bases and J 5 bases, with 22 bases left between them. CDR3 length equals 15 residues. The CDR3 coding sequence is TGCAGCGTGAAGTCGGACGGGTTCCCTTTTTATGGCTACACCTTC. As protein: CSVKSDGFPFYGYTF.

The rearrangement uses TRBV6-1 and TRBJ1-2; unclear D gene. V was cut by 6 bases and J by 3 bases, with 14 bases left in between. This CDR3 has 14 amino acids. Germline V gene data show CDR1 as MNHNS and CDR2 as SASEGT. In nucleotides, the CDR3 is TGTGCCAGCAGCGATATGGGAGGTGACTATGGCTACACCTTC. Translation: CASSDMGGDYGYTF.

The sample holds many counts of this clonotype. The rearrangement joins TRBV6-4 to TRBJ2-6; 9 bases are shared with TRBD1. The germline CDR1 and CDR2 sequences are MRHNA and SNTAGT. This CDR3 has 17 residues. V lost 5 bases, J lost 2 bases, and 7 bases stayed unmatched. CDR3 in DNA: TGTGCCAGCAGTCCGGGACAGGGTGTTACTGGGGCCAACGTCCTGACTTTC. This translates into CASSPGQGVTGANVLTF.

J is TRBJ1-2 and V is TRBV20-1; 7 nucleotides align to TRBD1. The germline CDR1 and CDR2 sequences are DFQATT and SNEGSKA (reference sequence). V shed 6 bases, J shed 6 bases, and the junction held 10 bases outside the gene matches. The CDR3 is 13 amino acids. This CDR3 reads CSATWGDRDGYTF. The DNA of the CDR3 is TGCAGTGCGACTTGGGGTGACAGGGATGGCTACACCTTC.

In this sample, this clonotype turned up many times. V usage is TRBV28 and J usage is TRBJ1-5; D is undetermined. V lost 5 bases to trimming and J lost 6 bases, with 17 bases between them. CDR3 size: 15 residues. Germline V gene sequence: CDR1 MDHEN, CDR2 SYDVKM. CDR3 in amino acids: CASSIPGQEAQPQHF. Here the CDR3 DNA reads TGTGCCAGCAGTATCCCAGGCCAGGAGGCTCAGCCCCAGCATTTT.

In its sample, this clonotype was seen many times. This chain uses TRBV5-4 with TRBJ1-2, with a possible D match to TRBD1 (6 bases). CDR3 length equals 14 residues. Between the trimmed V and J ends, which lost 3 bases and 4 bases, there was a span of 13 bases. From germline, CDR1 is SGHNT and CDR2 YYREEE (reference sequence). CDR3 region: CASSSRQDLYGYTF. CDR3 nucleotides: TGTGCCAGCAGCTCACGACAGGACCTCTATGGCTACACCTTC.

The chain carries TRBV20-1 and TRBJ2-7, with TRBD1 identical over 9 bases. The CDR3 is 14 amino acids. Per germline, CDR1 DFQATT and CDR2 SNEGSKA (reference sequence). Trimming removed 0 bases from V and 4 bases from J; junction bases left unmatched: 4. Here the CDR3 DNA reads TGCAGTGCTAGAGATGGGGACAGGGTTTACGAGCAGTACTTC. Translating gives CSARDGDRVYEQYF.

This clonotype was picked up many times. The chain carries TRBV5-1 and TRBJ1-1; 7 bases agree with TRBD1. Unmatched junction bases numbered 7, after V lost 0 bases and J lost 5 bases. The CDR3 spans 15 residues. Germline values: CDR1 SGHRS, CDR2 YFSETQ. The chain's CDR3 is CASSLEDRVATEAFF. In nucleotides, the CDR3 is TGCGCCAGCAGCTTGGAAGACAGGGTGGCAACTGAAGCTTTCTTT. Full variable domain (rest looked up from reference TRBV5-1 and TRBJ1-1): KAGVTQTPRYLIKTRGQQVTLSCSPISGHRSVSWYQQTPGQGLQFLFEYFSETQRNKGNFPGRFSGRQFSNSRSEMNVSTLELGDSALYLCASSLEDRVATEAFFGQGTRLTVV.

This clonotype was picked up many times. CDR3 bases: TGTGCCAGCAGTTACGACGGAGAAGGATCACCCCTCCACTTT. This encodes CASSYDGEGSPLHF. V usage is TRBV6-2 or TRBV6-3 and J usage is TRBJ1-6, with unresolved D. This CDR3 contains 14 residues. The germline V gene has CDR1 MNHEY and CDR2 SVGEGT. Trimming shortened V by 2 bases and J by 10 bases, and 12 bases separated the two germline ends.